The present entry profiles one T cell receptor (beta chain) with its context. Its antigen is undetermined. Peripheral blood came from all dose cohorts at three timepoints. CDR3 length: 15 residues. V was trimmed by 1 base and J by 5 bases, leaving 13 bases between them. Germline CDR1 is SGHRS and CDR2 is YFSETQ. The record originates from a study of OX40 agonist ivuxolimab in advanced cancers. Looking at the study overall: At 0.01 to 10 mg/kg, ivuxolimab was administered intravenously to patients every 2 weeks.

Sequenced by immunoSEQ multiplex PCR; TCRdb stores in-frame clones only, minus some. The sample contains 70,000 to 75,000 clones, 70% to 90% of which appear only once. Whole-study findings and limits: Partial responders at 0.1-3.0 mg/kg had among the lowest clonal expansion. Among the nonresponders, some also had low normalized T-cell clonal expansion.

V is TRBV5-1 and J is TRBJ2-1; unclear D gene. The TCR was taken from an adult with an advanced solid tumor such as melanoma, head and neck, liver or kidney cancer. The material was CD4+ or CD8+ T cells sorted from blood, obtained in a trial of the OX40 agonist ivuxolimab. CDR3 residues: CASSLSGYGDNEQFF. The CDR3 bases are TGCGCCAGCAGCTTGAGTGGTTATGGTGACAATGAGCAGTTCTTC.